The following is a TCR beta chain sequence with its context. This CDR3 has 15 amino acids. Trimming at V came to 2 bases and at J to 3 bases, leaving 6 bases not matched to a gene. Germline V gene sequence: CDR1 SGHNT, CDR2 YYREEE (reference sequence). These data come from a study of blood T cell repertoires in COVID-19. Some clones are missing from TCRdb's copy, which holds only in-frame ones; the method was immunoSEQ multiplex PCR. The sample shows 70,000 to 85,000 clones, roughly 84% of them seen only once. This TCR came from a woman aged 80 or older in a cohort sampled during active or convalescent COVID-19. Sequences were obtained from peripheral blood. V is TRBV5-4 and J is TRBJ1-2, with 8 bases fitting TRBD1. The CDR3 is CASSLQGENYYGYTF. CDR3 bases: TGTGCCAGCAGCTTACAGGGGGAGAATTACTATGGCTACACCTTC. Full variable domain (outside the CDR3, taken from reference TRBV5-4 and TRBJ1-2): ETGVTQSPTHLIKTRGQQVTLRCSSQSGHNTVSWYQQALGQGPQFIFQYYREEENGRGNFPPRFSGLQFPNYSSELNVNALELDDSALYLCASSLQGENYYGYTFGSGTRLTVV.